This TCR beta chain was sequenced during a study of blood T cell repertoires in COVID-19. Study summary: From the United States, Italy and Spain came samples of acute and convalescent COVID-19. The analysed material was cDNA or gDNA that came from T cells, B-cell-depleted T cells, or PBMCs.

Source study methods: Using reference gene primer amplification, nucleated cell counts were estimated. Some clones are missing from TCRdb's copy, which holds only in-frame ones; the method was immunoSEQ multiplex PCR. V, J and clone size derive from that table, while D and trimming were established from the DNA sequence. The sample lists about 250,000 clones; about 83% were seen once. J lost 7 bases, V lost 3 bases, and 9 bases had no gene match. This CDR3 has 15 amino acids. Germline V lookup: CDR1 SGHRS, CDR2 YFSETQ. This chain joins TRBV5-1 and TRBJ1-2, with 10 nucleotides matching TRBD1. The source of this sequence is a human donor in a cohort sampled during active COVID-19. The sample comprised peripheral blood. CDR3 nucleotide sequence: TGCGCCAGCAGCTCCGGACAGGGGGTGGCGGTTGGCTACACCTTC. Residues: CASSSGQGVAVGYTF.